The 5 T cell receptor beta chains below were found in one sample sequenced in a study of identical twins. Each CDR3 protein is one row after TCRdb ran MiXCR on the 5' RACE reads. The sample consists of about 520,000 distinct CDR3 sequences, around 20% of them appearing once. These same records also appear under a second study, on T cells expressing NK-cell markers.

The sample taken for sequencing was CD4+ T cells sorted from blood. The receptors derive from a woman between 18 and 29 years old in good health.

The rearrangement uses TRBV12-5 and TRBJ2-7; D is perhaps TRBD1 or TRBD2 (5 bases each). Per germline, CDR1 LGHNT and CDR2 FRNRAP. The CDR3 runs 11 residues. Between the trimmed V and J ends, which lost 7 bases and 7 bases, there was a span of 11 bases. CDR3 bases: TGTGCTAGTGAAAACTGGGGGGAGCAGTACTTC. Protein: CASENWGEQYF.

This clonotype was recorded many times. CDR3 loop: CAISDPPASGTPYGYTF. CDR3 in DNA: TGTGCCATCAGTGATCCACCCGCCTCCGGGACGCCCTATGGCTACACCTTC. J is TRBJ1-2 and V is TRBV10-3; tentatively, D is TRBD1 (5 bases). Germline V gene data show CDR1 as ENHRY and CDR2 as SYGVKD. V lost 3 bases, J lost 4 bases, and 21 bases lay in between. This CDR3 is built from 17 residues.

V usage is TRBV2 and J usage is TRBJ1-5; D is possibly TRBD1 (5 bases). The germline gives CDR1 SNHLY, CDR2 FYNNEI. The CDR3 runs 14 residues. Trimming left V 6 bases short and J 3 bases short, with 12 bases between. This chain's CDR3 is CASRADSTNQPQHF. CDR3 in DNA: TGTGCCAGCAGAGCCGACAGTACCAATCAGCCCCAGCATTTT. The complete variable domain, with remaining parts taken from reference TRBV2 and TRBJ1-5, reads EPEVTQTPSHQVTQMGQEVILRCVPISNHLYFYWYRQILGQKVEFLVSFYNNEISEKSEIFDDQFSVERPDGSNFTLKIRSTKLEDSAMYFCASRADSTNQPQHFGDGTRLSIL.

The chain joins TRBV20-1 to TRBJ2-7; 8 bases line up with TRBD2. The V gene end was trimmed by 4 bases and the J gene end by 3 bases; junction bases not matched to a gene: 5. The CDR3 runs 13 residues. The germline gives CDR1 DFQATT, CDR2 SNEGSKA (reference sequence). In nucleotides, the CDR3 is TGCAGTGCTAATCTCGGGGGGGTCTACGAGCAGTACTTC. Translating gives CSANLGGVYEQYF.

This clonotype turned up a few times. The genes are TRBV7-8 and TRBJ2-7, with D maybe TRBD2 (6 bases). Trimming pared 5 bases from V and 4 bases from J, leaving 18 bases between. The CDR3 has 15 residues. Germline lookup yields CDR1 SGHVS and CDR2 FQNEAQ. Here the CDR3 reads CASSNSGTAYYEQYF. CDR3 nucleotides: TGTGCCAGCAGCAACTCCGGGACTGCGTATTACGAGCAGTACTTC.